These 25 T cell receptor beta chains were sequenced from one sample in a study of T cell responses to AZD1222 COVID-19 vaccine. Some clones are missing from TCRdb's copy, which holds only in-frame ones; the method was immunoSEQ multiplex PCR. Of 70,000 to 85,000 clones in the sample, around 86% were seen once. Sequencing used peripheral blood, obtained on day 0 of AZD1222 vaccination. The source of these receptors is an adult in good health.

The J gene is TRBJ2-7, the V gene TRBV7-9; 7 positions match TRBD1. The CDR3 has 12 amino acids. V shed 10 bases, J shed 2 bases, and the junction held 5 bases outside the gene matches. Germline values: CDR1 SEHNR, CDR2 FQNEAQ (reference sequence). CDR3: CATRGQTYEQYF. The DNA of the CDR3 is TGTGCCACCCGGGGACAGACCTACGAGCAGTACTTC.

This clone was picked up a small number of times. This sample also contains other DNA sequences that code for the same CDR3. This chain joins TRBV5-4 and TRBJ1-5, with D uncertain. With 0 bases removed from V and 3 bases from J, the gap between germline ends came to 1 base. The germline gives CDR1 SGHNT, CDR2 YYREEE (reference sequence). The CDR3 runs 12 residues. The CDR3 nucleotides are TGTGCCAGCAGCTTGGACAATCAGCCCCAGCATTTT. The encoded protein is CASSLDNQPQHF.

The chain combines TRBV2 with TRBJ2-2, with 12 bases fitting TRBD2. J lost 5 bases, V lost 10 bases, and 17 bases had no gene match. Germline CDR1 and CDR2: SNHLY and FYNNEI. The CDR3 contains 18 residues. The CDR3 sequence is CATPYPSLAGGWTGELFF. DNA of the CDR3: TGTGCCACCCCCTACCCTAGCCTAGCGGGAGGGTGGACCGGGGAGCTGTTTTTT.

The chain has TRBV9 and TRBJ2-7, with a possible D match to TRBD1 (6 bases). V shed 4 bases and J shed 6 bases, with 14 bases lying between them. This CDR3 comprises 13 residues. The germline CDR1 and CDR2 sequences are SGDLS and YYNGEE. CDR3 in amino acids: CASSSLTGPEQYF. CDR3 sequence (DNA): TGTGCCAGCAGCAGTTTAACAGGGCCCGAGCAGTACTTC.

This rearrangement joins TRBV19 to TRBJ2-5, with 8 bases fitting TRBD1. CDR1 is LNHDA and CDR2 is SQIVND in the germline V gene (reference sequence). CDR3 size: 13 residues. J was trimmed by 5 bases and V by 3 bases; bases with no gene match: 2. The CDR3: CASSIRTGETQYF. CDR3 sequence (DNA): TGTGCCAGTAGTATCAGGACAGGGGAGACCCAGTACTTC.

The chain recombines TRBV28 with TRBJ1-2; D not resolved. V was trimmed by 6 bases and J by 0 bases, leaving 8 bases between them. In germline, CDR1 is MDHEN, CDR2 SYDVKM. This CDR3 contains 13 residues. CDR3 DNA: TGTGCCAGCAGACCTCTCTCTAACTATGGCTACACCTTC. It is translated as CASRPLSNYGYTF.

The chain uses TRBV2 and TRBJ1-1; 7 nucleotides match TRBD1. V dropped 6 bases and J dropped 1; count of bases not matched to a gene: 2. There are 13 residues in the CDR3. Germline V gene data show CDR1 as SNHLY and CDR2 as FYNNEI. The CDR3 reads CASRGTANTEAFF. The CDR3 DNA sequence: TGTGCCAGCAGGGGGACAGCGAACACTGAAGCTTTCTTT. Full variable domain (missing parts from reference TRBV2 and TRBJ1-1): EPEVTQTPSHQVTQMGQEVILRCVPISNHLYFYWYRQILGQKVEFLVSFYNNEISEKSEIFDDQFSVERPDGSNFTLKIRSTKLEDSAMYFCASRGTANTEAFFGQGTRLTVV.

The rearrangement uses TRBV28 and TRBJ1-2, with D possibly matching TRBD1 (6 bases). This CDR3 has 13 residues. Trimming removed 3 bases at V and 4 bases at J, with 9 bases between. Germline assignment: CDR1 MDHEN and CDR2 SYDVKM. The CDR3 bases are TGTGCCAGCAGTTTGGGACATGGCTATGGCTACACCTTC. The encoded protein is CASSLGHGYGYTF.

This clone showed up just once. For the CDR3, the DNA is TGTGCCAGCAGCTTGGGACAGGGGGGGTATGGCTACACCTTC. Protein: CASSLGQGGYGYTF. This sequence joins TRBV5-8 and TRBJ1-2; TRBD1 agrees at 9 bases. The CDR3 has 14 residues. Germline V gives CDR1 SGHTS, CDR2 YDEGEE. Losses at the gene ends were 0 bases for V and 5 bases for J; bases not matched to a gene: 2. The whole variable domain, filled in from reference TRBV5-8 and TRBJ1-2, reads EAGVTQSPTHLIKTRGQQATLRCSPISGHTSVYWYQQALGLGLQFLLWYDEGEERNRGNFPPRFSGRQFPNYSSELNVNALELEDSALYLCASSLGQGGYGYTFGSGTRLTVV.

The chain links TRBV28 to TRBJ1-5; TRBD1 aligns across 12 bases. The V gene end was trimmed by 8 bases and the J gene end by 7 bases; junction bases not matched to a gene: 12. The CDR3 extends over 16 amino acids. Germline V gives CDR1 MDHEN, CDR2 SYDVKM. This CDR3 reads CASCTLGTGGRQPQHF. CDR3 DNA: TGTGCCAGCTGTACCCTGGGGACAGGGGGCAGACAGCCCCAGCATTTT.

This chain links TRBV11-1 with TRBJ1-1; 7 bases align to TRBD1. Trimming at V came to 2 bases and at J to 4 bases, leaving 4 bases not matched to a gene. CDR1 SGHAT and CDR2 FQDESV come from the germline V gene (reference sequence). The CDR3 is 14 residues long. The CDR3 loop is CASSLTTGITEAFF. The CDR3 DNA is TGTGCCAGCAGCTTAACGACAGGGATCACTGAAGCTTTCTTT.

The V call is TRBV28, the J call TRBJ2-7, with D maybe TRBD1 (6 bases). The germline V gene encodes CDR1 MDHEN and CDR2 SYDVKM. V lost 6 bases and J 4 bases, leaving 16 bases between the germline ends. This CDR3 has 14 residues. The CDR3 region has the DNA TGTGCCAGCAGACCCCCGGACAGAGGGTACGAGCAGTACTTC. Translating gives CASRPPDRGYEQYF.

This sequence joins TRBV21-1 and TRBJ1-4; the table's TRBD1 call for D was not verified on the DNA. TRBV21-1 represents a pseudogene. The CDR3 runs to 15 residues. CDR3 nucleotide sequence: TGTGCCAGCAGCAACCACAGGGGCTCGGATGAAAAACTGTTTTTT. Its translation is CASSNHRGSDEKLFF.

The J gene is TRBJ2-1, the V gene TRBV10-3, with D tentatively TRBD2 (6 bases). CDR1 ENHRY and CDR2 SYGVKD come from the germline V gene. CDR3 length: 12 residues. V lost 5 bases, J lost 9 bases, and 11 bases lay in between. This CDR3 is CAISTTRTEQFF. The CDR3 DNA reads TGTGCCATCAGTACGACTAGAACTGAGCAGTTCTTC.

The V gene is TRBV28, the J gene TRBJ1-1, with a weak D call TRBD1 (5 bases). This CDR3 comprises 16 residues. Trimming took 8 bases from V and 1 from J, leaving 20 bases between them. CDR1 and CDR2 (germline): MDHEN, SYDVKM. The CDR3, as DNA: TGTGCCAGCCGCACAAATGAGGGACGGAAGAACACTGAAGCTTTCTTT. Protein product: CASRTNEGRKNTEAFF.

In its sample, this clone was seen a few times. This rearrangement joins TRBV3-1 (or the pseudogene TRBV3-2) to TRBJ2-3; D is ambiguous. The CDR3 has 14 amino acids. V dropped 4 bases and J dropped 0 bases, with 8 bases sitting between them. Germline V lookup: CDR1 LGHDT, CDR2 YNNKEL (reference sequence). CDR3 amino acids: CASSPRMSTDTQYF. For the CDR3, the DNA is TGTGCCAGCAGCCCCAGGATGAGCACAGATACGCAGTATTTT.

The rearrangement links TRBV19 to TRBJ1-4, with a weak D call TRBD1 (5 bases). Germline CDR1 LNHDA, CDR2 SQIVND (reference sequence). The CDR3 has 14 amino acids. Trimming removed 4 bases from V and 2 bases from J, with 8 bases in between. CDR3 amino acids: CASSSRGTNEKLFF. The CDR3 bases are TGTGCCAGTAGTAGCCGGGGGACTAATGAAAAACTGTTTTTT.

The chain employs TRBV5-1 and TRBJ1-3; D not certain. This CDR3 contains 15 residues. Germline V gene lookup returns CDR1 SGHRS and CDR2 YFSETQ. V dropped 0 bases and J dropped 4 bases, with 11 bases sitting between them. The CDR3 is CASSLGRGSGNTIYF. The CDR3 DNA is TGCGCCAGCAGCTTGGGTCGGGGATCCGGAAACACCATATATTTT.

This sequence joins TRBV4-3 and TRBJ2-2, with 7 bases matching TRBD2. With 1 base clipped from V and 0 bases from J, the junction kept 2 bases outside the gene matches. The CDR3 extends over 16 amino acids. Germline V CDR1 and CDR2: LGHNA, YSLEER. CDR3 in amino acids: CASSQGGGANTGELFF. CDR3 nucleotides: TGCGCCAGCAGCCAAGGTGGGGGGGCGAACACCGGGGAGCTGTTTTTT.

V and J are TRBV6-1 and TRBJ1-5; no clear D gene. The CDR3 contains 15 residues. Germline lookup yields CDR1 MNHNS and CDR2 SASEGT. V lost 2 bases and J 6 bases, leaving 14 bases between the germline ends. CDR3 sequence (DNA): TGTGCCAGCAGTGAATTGCCCAACCTTGGTCAGCCCCAGCATTTT. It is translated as CASSELPNLGQPQHF.

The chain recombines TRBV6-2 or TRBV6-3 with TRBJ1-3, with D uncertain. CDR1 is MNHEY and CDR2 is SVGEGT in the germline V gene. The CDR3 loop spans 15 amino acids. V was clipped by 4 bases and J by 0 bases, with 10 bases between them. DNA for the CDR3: TGTGCCAGCAGTTCTACAGCGTTCTCTGGAAACACCATATATTTT. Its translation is CASSSTAFSGNTIYF.

Written as DNA, the CDR3 is TGTGCCAGCAATAGATTTGAGGCAGGGGGGGACAATGAGCAGTTCTTC. As protein: CASNRFEAGGDNEQFF. The chain has TRBV5-4 and TRBJ2-1; the D gene could be TRBD1 or TRBD2 (7 bases each). Trimming took 6 bases from V and 5 from J, leaving 21 bases between them. The CDR3 is 16 amino acids. Germline CDR1 SGHNT, CDR2 YYREEE (reference sequence).

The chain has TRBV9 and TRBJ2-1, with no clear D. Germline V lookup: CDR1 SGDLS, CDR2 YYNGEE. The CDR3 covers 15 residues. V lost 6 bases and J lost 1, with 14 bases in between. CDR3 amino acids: CASTRDSGSYNEQFF. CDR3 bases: TGTGCCAGCACCCGTGACTCCGGATCCTACAATGAGCAGTTCTTC.

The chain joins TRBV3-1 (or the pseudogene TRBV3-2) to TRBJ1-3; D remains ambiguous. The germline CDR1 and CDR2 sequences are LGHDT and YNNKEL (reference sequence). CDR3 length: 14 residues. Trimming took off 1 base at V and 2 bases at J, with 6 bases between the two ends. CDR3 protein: CASSQVGTGNTIYF. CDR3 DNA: TGTGCCAGCAGCCAAGTAGGGACTGGAAACACCATATATTTT.

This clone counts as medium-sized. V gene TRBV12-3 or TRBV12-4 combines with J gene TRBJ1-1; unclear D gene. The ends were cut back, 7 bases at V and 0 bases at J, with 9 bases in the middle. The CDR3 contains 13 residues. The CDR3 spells CASTAQVNTEAFF. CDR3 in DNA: TGTGCCAGCACCGCGCAAGTGAACACTGAAGCTTTCTTT.